This passage covers 30 T cell receptor beta chains from one sample sequenced in a study of identical twins. TCRdb ran MiXCR on the 5' RACE reads and lists one entry per CDR3 protein. The repertoire includes 200,000 to 250,000 distinct CDR3 sequences, over 5% of them detected once, and roughly 15% sits in the top ten. This sample also appeared in a second study, on T cells expressing NK-cell markers.

Sequencing was performed on CD8+ T cells sorted from blood. These receptors were obtained from a woman aged 18-35 years in good health.

The gene calls are TRBV19 and TRBJ2-1; 7 nucleotides line up with TRBD2. The V segment lost 1 base and the J segment 0 bases; nucleotides outside the gene matches: 3. Germline values: CDR1 LNHDA, CDR2 SQIVND (reference sequence). CDR3 length: 16 amino acids. The CDR3 reads CASSIVGGYSYNEQFF. The CDR3 DNA reads TGTGCCAGTAGTATAGTGGGAGGGTACTCCTACAATGAGCAGTTCTTC.

This chain joins TRBV12-3 or TRBV12-4 and TRBJ1-5; the match to TRBD1 covers 8 bases. The V gene end was trimmed by 5 bases and the J gene end by 4 bases; junction bases not matched to a gene: 10. The CDR3 extends over 16 amino acids. The CDR3 sequence: CASSTRQGLRNQPQHF. In nucleotides, the CDR3 is TGTGCCAGCAGTACTCGACAGGGGTTGAGAAATCAGCCCCAGCATTTT.

This clonotype occurred a few times. The rearrangement links TRBV4-1 to TRBJ2-1, with 7 bases lining up with TRBD1. CDR3 length equals 19 residues. Germline V gene data show CDR1 as MGHRA and CDR2 as YSYEKL. V gave up 1 base and J gave up 3 bases; unmatched junction bases: 15. CDR3 sequence: CASSQGPRRDSSIYNEQFF. DNA for the CDR3: TGCGCCAGCAGCCAAGGGCCAAGACGGGACAGCTCAATCTACAATGAGCAGTTCTTC.

V is TRBV6-5 and J is TRBJ2-2; D unclear. The CDR3 length is 14 residues. Germline loops: CDR1 MNHEY, CDR2 SVGAGI. Trimming stripped 2 bases from V and 5 bases from J, with 9 bases between. The DNA for the CDR3 is TGTGCCAGCAGTTACAGGACCTTTACCGGGGAGCTGTTTTTT. Translating gives CASSYRTFTGELFF.

This clonotype was counted a few times. The chain recombines TRBV7-6 with TRBJ1-2, with D perhaps TRBD1 (6 bases). Per germline, CDR1 SGHVS and CDR2 FNYEAQ. The CDR3 has 16 residues. V was pared by 1 base and J by 4 bases, with 16 bases between. This CDR3 reads CASSLDAGEVFYGYTF. CDR3 in DNA: TGTGCCAGCAGCTTAGACGCAGGGGAAGTTTTCTATGGCTACACCTTC. Supplemented by reference TRBV7-6 and TRBJ1-2, the full variable domain reads GAGVSQSPRYKVTKRGQDVALRCDPISGHVSLYWYRQALGQGPEFLTYFNYEAQQDKSGLPNDRFSAERPEGSISTLTIQRTEQRDSAMYRCASSLDAGEVFYGYTFGSGTRLTVV.

This clonotype was seen more than once but under ten times. The chain couples TRBV6-2 or TRBV6-3 to TRBJ2-3; D tentatively fits TRBD1 or TRBD2 (5 bases each). The CDR3 spans 16 residues. The V and J ends lost 3 bases and 5 bases respectively, with 18 bases between them. Germline V gene sequence: CDR1 MNHEY, CDR2 SVGEGT. The CDR3 nucleotides read TGTGCCAGCAGTTATCCGGGGCCCAGGCCCCGAGATACGCAGTATTTT. Translation gives CASSYPGPRPRDTQYF.

In its sample, this clonotype was seen a few times. V gene TRBV9 combines with J gene TRBJ1-3; D gene uncertain. This CDR3 spans 12 amino acids. V lost 5 bases to trimming and J lost 4 bases, with 7 bases between them. Germline V gene sequence: CDR1 SGDLS, CDR2 YYNGEE. The CDR3 here is CASSGAGNTIYF. Here the CDR3 DNA reads TGTGCCAGCAGTGGAGCCGGAAACACCATATATTTT.

With regard to this clonotype: Germline and junction disagree at one end, which may indicate a read error. The rearrangement uses TRBV12-5 and TRBJ2-7; D ambiguous. Per the germline V gene, CDR1 is LGHNT and CDR2 is FRNRAP. The CDR3 loop spans 12 amino acids. The CDR3 DNA reads TGTGCTAGTAGTTTATCTGATTACGAGCAGTACTTC. Translating it yields CASSLSDYEQYF.

Many counts were recorded for this clonotype. The chain recombines TRBV6-2 or TRBV6-3 with TRBJ2-3, with 11 bases matching TRBD1. The CDR3 consists of 15 residues. Per germline, CDR1 MNHEY and CDR2 SVGEGT. Unmatched junction bases numbered 4, after V lost 4 bases and J lost 4 bases. The CDR3 DNA reads TGTGCCAGCAGTTCCGGGACAGGGGGAGCAGATACGCAGTATTTT. It codes for CASSSGTGGADTQYF.

Many counts were recorded for this clonotype. This chain connects TRBV27 to TRBJ2-1; D gene ambiguous. The length of the CDR3 is 15 residues. The V gene lost 1 base and the J gene lost 10 bases, with 17 bases spanning the gap. In germline, CDR1 is MNHEY, CDR2 SMNVEV (reference sequence). CDR3 in amino acids: CASSLFLAADREQFF. The CDR3 DNA follows: TGTGCCAGCAGTTTATTTTTGGCGGCGGACCGGGAGCAGTTCTTC.

This clonotype was counted a few times. CDR3 nucleotides: TGCAGTGCTAGTTACTTGACAGGCTACGAGCAGTACTTC. Translating it yields CSASYLTGYEQYF. The chain joins TRBV20-1 to TRBJ2-7; tentative D call: TRBD1 (6 bases). Germline values: CDR1 DFQATT, CDR2 SNEGSKA (reference sequence). V dropped 3 bases and J dropped 3 bases, with 12 bases sitting between them. The CDR3 has 13 amino acids.

This clonotype was detected a few times. V usage is TRBV6-5 and J usage is TRBJ2-7, with 7 positions matching TRBD1. Germline V lookup: CDR1 MNHEY, CDR2 SVGAGI. J lost 2 bases, V lost 4 bases, and 5 bases had no gene match. This CDR3 region has 14 residues. CDR3 loop: CASSSDRRPYEQYF. The DNA of the CDR3 is TGTGCCAGCAGTTCGGACAGGCGCCCCTACGAGCAGTACTTC.

The CDR3 DNA follows: TGTGCCAGCAGCTTAGTACCTTCTAGGACTAGCGGGCGTGTCACAGATACGCAGTATTTT. As protein: CASSLVPSRTSGRVTDTQYF. V is TRBV7-6 and J is TRBJ2-3, with 11 bases that match TRBD2. The CDR3 covers 20 residues. Germline assignment: CDR1 SGHVS and CDR2 FNYEAQ. J gave up 2 bases and V 1 base, and 14 bases lay outside the gene matches.

The rearrangement uses TRBV7-2 and TRBJ2-7, with D unclear. The length of the CDR3 is 15 residues. The germline CDR1 and CDR2 sequences are SGHTA and FQGNSA. V was shortened by 3 bases and J by 0 bases, with 12 bases between the two germline ends. As DNA, the CDR3 is TGTGCCAGCAGCTTTGGGGTTATGAGCTCCTACGAGCAGTACTTC. Its translation is CASSFGVMSSYEQYF.

This clonotype was found a few times. This sequence joins TRBV6-4 and TRBJ1-5, with D maybe TRBD1 (6 bases). There are 14 residues in the CDR3. Trimming cost V 3 bases and J 7 bases, with 13 bases left between them. The germline gives CDR1 MRHNA, CDR2 SNTAGT. CDR3 loop: CASSEGGGGQPQHF. The CDR3 DNA reads as TGTGCCAGCAGTGAGGGGGGCGGAGGGCAGCCCCAGCATTTT.

The sample holds many counts of this clonotype. The CDR3 here is CSVDGLAGGTDTQYF. The CDR3 nucleotides read TGCAGCGTGGACGGGCTAGCGGGAGGCACAGATACGCAGTATTTT. The chain links TRBV29-1 to TRBJ2-3; 10 bases are a match to TRBD2. The CDR3 is 15 amino acids. V gave up 6 bases and J gave up 1 base; unmatched junction bases: 7. Germline loops: CDR1 SQVTM, CDR2 ANQGSEA.

This clonotype was found a few times. The J gene is TRBJ2-1, the V gene TRBV6-1, with 9 bases lining up with TRBD2. The germline V gene has CDR1 MNHNS and CDR2 SASEGT. Trimming cost V 5 bases and J 3 bases; bases outside gene matches: 2. The CDR3 is 14 amino acids. The CDR3 nucleotides are TGTGCCAGCAGTCGGACTAGCGTCTACAATGAGCAGTTCTTC. The encoded protein is CASSRTSVYNEQFF.

This clonotype was counted a few times. J is TRBJ2-7 and V is TRBV20-1; 10 nucleotides agree with TRBD1. Germline values: CDR1 DFQATT, CDR2 SNEGSKA (reference sequence). The CDR3 has 14 amino acids. V lost 5 bases to trimming and J lost 6 bases; unmatched junction nucleotides: 10. The CDR3 here is CSARPGQGSREQYF. As DNA, the CDR3 is TGCAGTGCTCGTCCGGGACAGGGGAGTCGCGAGCAGTACTTC.

The rearrangement joins TRBV29-1 to TRBJ1-2, with 8 bases aligning to TRBD1. This CDR3 contains 14 residues. Germline loops: CDR1 SQVTM, CDR2 ANQGSEA. The J segment lost 4 bases and the V segment lost 3 bases, leaving 7 bases of the junction unmatched. CDR3 nucleotide sequence: TGCAGCGTTGATGCGAAAGACAGGGGCTATGGCTACACCTTC. Its translation is CSVDAKDRGYGYTF.

The CDR3 here is CASRENRAREQFF. CDR3 DNA: TGCGCCAGCAGAGAAAACAGGGCCCGGGAGCAGTTCTTC. The chain employs TRBV10-2 and TRBJ2-1; maybe TRBD1 (6 bases). The CDR3 covers 13 residues. V lost 6 bases and J 10 bases, leaving 16 bases between the germline ends. From germline, CDR1 is WSHSY and CDR2 SAAADI.

This clonotype was found a few times. This chain connects TRBV20-1 to TRBJ2-3; 9 nucleotides align to TRBD2. The CDR3 has 16 amino acids. Trimming at V came to 3 bases and at J to 2 bases, leaving 9 bases not matched to a gene. From germline, CDR1 is DFQATT and CDR2 SNEGSKA (reference sequence). This chain's CDR3 is CSASGVAGVSTDTQYF. The CDR3, as DNA: TGCAGTGCTAGCGGGGTAGCGGGAGTCTCCACAGATACGCAGTATTTT.

This clonotype was observed a few times. The chain links TRBV5-4 to TRBJ1-1, with D unclear. Germline V lookup: CDR1 SGHNT, CDR2 YYREEE (reference sequence). V was shortened by 0 bases and J by 11 bases, with 11 bases between the two germline ends. The CDR3 extends over 12 amino acids. CDR3 protein: CASSLGSGTAFF. CDR3 DNA sequence: TGTGCCAGCAGCTTGGGGAGCGGTACGGCTTTCTTT. Combining the CDR3 with reference TRBV5-4 and TRBJ1-1 gives the whole variable domain ETGVTQSPTHLIKTRGQQVTLRCSSQSGHNTVSWYQQALGQGPQFIFQYYREEENGRGNFPPRFSGLQFPNYSSELNVNALELDDSALYLCASSLGSGTAFFGQGTRLTVV.

V gene TRBV12-5 combines with J gene TRBJ1-1; tentatively, D is TRBD1 (5 bases). Germline V gene data show CDR1 as LGHNT and CDR2 as FRNRAP. This CDR3 has 16 residues. Trimming pared 2 bases from V and 5 bases from J, leaving 18 bases between. The CDR3, as DNA: TGTGCTAGTGGTTTGCCCACTACCGGGGGGACGACTGAAGCTTTCTTT. It specifies CASGLPTTGGTTEAFF.

For this clonotype: A junction boundary mismatches the germline segment, possibly from a read error. In nucleotides, the CDR3 is TGTACCAGCAGTTTAGCGCTAACTAGCGGGAATCCCACAGATACGCAGTATTTT. Translated, it gives CTSSLALTSGNPTDTQYF. The chain employs TRBV12-3 or TRBV12-4 and TRBJ2-3; 10 bases align to TRBD2. The CDR3 has 18 residues.

The chain links TRBV29-1 to TRBJ2-1; 10 bases fit TRBD2. Losses at the gene ends were 7 bases for V and 4 bases for J; bases not matched to a gene: 7. Germline V gene lookup returns CDR1 SQVTM and CDR2 ANQGSEA. The CDR3 loop spans 14 amino acids. CDR3 sequence: CSGKREGYYNEQFF. CDR3 DNA sequence: TGCAGCGGTAAGCGGGAGGGATATTACAATGAGCAGTTCTTC.

Only a few counts were recorded for this clonotype. The chain is built from TRBV27 and TRBJ2-7; tentatively, D is TRBD2 (5 bases). The CDR3 has 13 residues. Germline-derived CDR1 and CDR2 are MNHEY and SMNVEV (reference sequence). Trimming shortened V by 8 bases and J by 1 base, and 12 bases separated the two germline ends. The CDR3 region has the DNA TGTGCCAGCGGACGGGGATTATCCTACGAGCAGTACTTC. This encodes CASGRGLSYEQYF.

This clonotype came up a few times. V and J are TRBV27 and TRBJ2-1; D is unclear. Germline CDR1 MNHEY, CDR2 SMNVEV (reference sequence). V was clipped by 0 bases and J by 0 bases, with 12 bases between them. The CDR3 totals 17 residues. The CDR3 nucleotides are TGTGCCAGCAGTTTATCGTCTGGGCCGAGCTCCTACAATGAGCAGTTCTTC. Translated, it gives CASSLSSGPSSYNEQFF.

The chain carries TRBV7-9 and TRBJ2-7; 7 bases are a match to TRBD1. The CDR3 is 13 residues long. Germline lookup yields CDR1 SEHNR and CDR2 FQNEAQ (reference sequence). Trimming removed 5 bases from V and 6 bases from J; junction bases left unmatched: 7. The CDR3 here is CASSETGIGEQYF. In nucleotides, the CDR3 is TGTGCCAGCAGCGAGACAGGGATTGGCGAGCAGTACTTC.

This clonotype has a handful of counts. The rearrangement joins TRBV7-9 to TRBJ2-1; 7 nucleotides agree with TRBD2. This CDR3 has 16 residues. With 5 bases clipped from V and 2 bases from J, the junction kept 9 bases outside the gene matches. Germline CDR1 reads SEHNR; CDR2 reads FQNEAQ (reference sequence). CDR3 bases: TGTGCCAGCAGCCCAACTAGCGAGCCTACCTACAATGAGCAGTTCTTC. It codes for CASSPTSEPTYNEQFF.

This clonotype has just a few counts. V gene TRBV11-2 combines with J gene TRBJ1-4; D is unresolved. This CDR3 contains 15 residues. Per the germline V gene, CDR1 is SGHAT and CDR2 is FQNNGV. V was trimmed by 1 base and J by 8 bases, leaving 14 bases between them. CDR3 sequence reads: CASSLAPQGAEKLFF. The CDR3 nucleotides are TGTGCCAGCAGCTTAGCTCCACAAGGCGCGGAAAAACTGTTTTTT.